Sequencing of this T cell receptor (beta chain) was carried out in a study of cytomegalovirus exposure and HLA in healthy donors. Study background: Of all 360 or so donors who were genotyped, about 80% belonged to the Caucasian-associated ancestry cluster.

The PCR employed 60 Vbeta primers together with 13 Jbeta primers. Method: immunoSEQ multiplex PCR; TCRdb's copy keeps in-frame clones and lacks some. The sample lists approximately 98,000 clones, 75% to 85% occurring once. Note on this clone: The antigen is unknown.

General study points: What a later analysis reportedly showed was that an Asian-associated ancestry cluster had fewer N-insertions than the approximately 700-donor mean. A likely sequencing artifact accounted for one observed cluster of highly shared sequence variants. With later analysis, a missense DCLRE1C variant became linked to TCR beta V- and J-gene trimming.

Germline loops: CDR1 SGHAT, CDR2 FQNNGV. The CDR3 is 14 residues long. Trimming stripped 1 base from V and 8 bases from J, with 11 bases between. This TCR was sampled from a man younger than 35 in good health and CMV-seropositive. The sample taken for sequencing was PBMCs. The rearrangement uses TRBV11-2 and TRBJ1-4; D gene ambiguous. The CDR3 region has the DNA TGTGCCAGCAGCTTAGCTTACAGTGGCGAAAAACTGTTTTTT. Translating gives CASSLAYSGEKLFF. The complete variable domain, with remaining parts taken from reference TRBV11-2 and TRBJ1-4, reads EAGVAQSPRYKIIEKRQSVAFWCNPISGHATLYWYQQILGQGPKLLIQFQNNGVVDDSQLPKDRFSAERLKGVDSTLKIQPAKLEDSAVYLCASSLAYSGEKLFFGSGTQLSVL.